A single T cell receptor (beta chain) is shown here with its context. Antigen unknown. This sample is part of a study of T cell clones after liver transplantation. Background on the study: Post-transplant blood was tracked for graft-donor-reactive T cell clones identified in a pre-transplant mixed lymphocyte reaction. Study-wide points: The donor-reactive repertoire was only partly measurable in two subjects, lacking donor cells. Rather than being deleted, graft donor-reactive T cells may have moved into the graft.

This CDR3 comprises 16 residues. Germline CDR1 and CDR2: MDHEN and SYDVKM. V lost 8 bases and J 3 bases, leaving 23 bases between the germline ends. Profiled with immunoSEQ multiplex PCR; TCRdb holds only in-frame clones, not every one. Of about 75,000 clones in the sample, about 85% were seen once. The V call is TRBV28, the J call TRBJ2-7; D gene uncertain. The sequenced sample was CD4+ T cells from blood, obtained 48 to 50 months after liver transplant. This clonotype originated in a human patient who received a liver transplant. A subset of T cells may come from the graft donor. CDR3 amino acids: CASCGPHNTNGYEQYF. CDR3 sequence (DNA): TGTGCCAGCTGCGGCCCCCACAACACGAACGGCTACGAGCAGTACTTC.